This T cell receptor (beta chain) was recorded in a study of radiotherapy plus CTLA-4 blockade in lung cancer. General study findings and limits: Blood TCR clones of tumor origin expanded after radiotherapy plus ipilimumab.

Profiling relied on immunoSEQ multiplex PCR, and the TCRdb table lists in-frame clones only, not all of them. Of 90,000 to 100,000 clones in the sample, 65% to 80% are singletons; the top ten hold around 2.7%. As to this clone: The antigen is undetermined.

Trimming shortened V by 3 bases and J by 3 bases, and 6 bases separated the two germline ends. Germline CDR1 is SGHAT and CDR2 is FQNNGV. The CDR3 length is 13 residues. The specimen was peripheral blood, collected from a patient treated with radiotherapy plus ipilimumab. The receptor comes from a human donor with non-small cell lung cancer who had a partial response to radiotherapy plus ipilimumab. Some clones in this sample may be carry-over from other donors' samples. The chain combines TRBV11-2 with TRBJ1-5; no firm D call. This CDR3 reads CASSFGDNQPQHF. DNA of the CDR3: TGTGCCAGCAGCTTTGGAGACAATCAGCCCCAGCATTTT.